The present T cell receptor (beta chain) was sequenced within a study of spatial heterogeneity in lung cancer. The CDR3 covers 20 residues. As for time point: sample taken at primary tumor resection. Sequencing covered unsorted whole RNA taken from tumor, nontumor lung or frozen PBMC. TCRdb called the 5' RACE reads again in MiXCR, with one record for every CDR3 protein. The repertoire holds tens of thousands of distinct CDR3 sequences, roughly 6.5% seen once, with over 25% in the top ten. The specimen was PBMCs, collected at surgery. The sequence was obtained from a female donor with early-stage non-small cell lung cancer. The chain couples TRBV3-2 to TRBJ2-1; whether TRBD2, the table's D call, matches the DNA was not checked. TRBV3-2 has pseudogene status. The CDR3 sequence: CASSPTPSIPSGSSYNEQFF. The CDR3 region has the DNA TGTGCCAGCAGTCCTACCCCGTCGATACCTAGCGGGAGCTCCTACAATGAGCAGTTCTTC.